Below are 9 T cell receptor beta chains sequenced from a single sample in a study. A single record per CDR3 protein comes from TCRdb applying MiXCR to the RT-PCR reads. Of around 700,000 distinct CDR3 sequences listed, about 14% are singletons. The sample was memory CD4+ T cells from blood. The receptors stem from a female donor in good health, serving as a healthy control.

This clonotype was seen only a few times. This chain links TRBV5-6 with TRBJ1-5; 9 nucleotides match TRBD1. CDR1 SGHDT and CDR2 YYEEEE come from the germline V gene. After removal of 4 bases from V and 3 bases from J, the junction contained 5 bases not matched to a gene. The CDR3 is 15 residues long. Here the CDR3 reads CASSAQGAINQPQHF. The CDR3 DNA follows: TGTGCCAGCAGCGCACAGGGGGCTATCAATCAGCCCCAGCATTTT.

This clonotype has at least ten counts. This chain links TRBV20-1 with TRBJ2-3, with D perhaps assigned TRBD1 or TRBD2 (5 bases each). There are 13 residues in the CDR3. V gave up 2 bases and J gave up 4 bases, with 10 bases separating them. Germline values: CDR1 DFQATT, CDR2 SNEGSKA (reference sequence). The CDR3 is CSARYGTSDTQYF. In nucleotides, the CDR3 is TGCAGTGCTAGATACGGGACGTCAGATACGCAGTATTTT.

CDR3 coding DNA: TGTGCCAGCAGTTACTCGACTTCCCCCGAGCAGTACTTC. Amino acids: CASSYSTSPEQYF. The rearrangement joins TRBV6-6 to TRBJ2-7; D call uncertain. The germline gives CDR1 MNHNY, CDR2 SVGAGI (reference sequence). The CDR3 totals 13 residues. Trimming took 0 bases from V and 6 from J, leaving 9 bases between them.

This clonotype was seen ten or more times. This sequence joins TRBV20-1 and TRBJ2-1, with 10 bases that match TRBD2. The CDR3 runs 14 residues. The V gene's germline CDR1 is DFQATT and CDR2 SNEGSKA (reference sequence). Losses at the gene ends were 6 bases for V and 8 bases for J; bases not matched to a gene: 10. CDR3 sequence reads: CSAAGLAGADEQFF. The CDR3 nucleotides read TGCAGTGCCGCGGGGCTAGCGGGAGCGGATGAGCAGTTCTTC.

The chain has TRBV24-1 and TRBJ2-1; D ambiguous. The V gene's germline CDR1 is KGHDR and CDR2 SFDVKD. The V end was cut by 2 bases, the J end by 3 bases, with 10 bases between. The CDR3 totals 15 residues. The CDR3 bases are TGTGCCACCAGTGATTCTCGCGGAGACTACAATGAGCAGTTCTTC. As protein: CATSDSRGDYNEQFF.

CDR3 sequence reads: CASSQHSRNTEAFF. In nucleotides, the CDR3 is TGTGCCAGCAGCCAACACTCAAGGAACACTGAAGCTTTCTTT. The chain has TRBV7-8 and TRBJ1-1; D is undetermined. The CDR3 sequence is 14 residues long. V was clipped by 5 bases and J by 1 base, with 11 bases between them. Germline V gene sequence: CDR1 SGHVS, CDR2 FQNEAQ.

The rearrangement joins TRBV7-2 to TRBJ1-2, with 7 positions matching TRBD1. CDR1 is SGHTA and CDR2 is FQGNSA in the germline V gene. The CDR3 covers 16 residues. V lost 4 bases, J lost 2 bases, and 10 bases stayed unmatched. This CDR3 is CASSSRWRGLNYGYTF. In DNA, the CDR3 is TGTGCCAGCAGCTCGCGGTGGAGGGGGCTAAACTATGGCTACACCTTC.

This clonotype was seen more than once but under ten times. The chain is built from TRBV12-3 or TRBV12-4 and TRBJ1-2; a weak D match, TRBD1 (5 bases). The CDR3 extends over 12 amino acids. Trimming stripped 4 bases from V and 3 bases from J, with 6 bases between. CDR3 DNA sequence: TGTGCCAGCAGTTCGGGACACTATGGCTACACCTTC. Its protein is CASSSGHYGYTF.

This clonotype turned up a few times. This chain connects TRBV5-1 to TRBJ2-1; 10 nucleotides agree with TRBD2. After removal of 0 bases from V and 9 bases from J, the junction contained 6 bases not matched to a gene. The CDR3 totals 15 residues. Germline CDR1 reads SGHRS; CDR2 reads YFSETQ. The chain's CDR3 is CASSLALAGAGEQFF. Written as DNA, the CDR3 is TGCGCCAGCAGCTTGGCCCTAGCGGGAGCTGGTGAGCAGTTCTTC.